The T cell receptor beta chain under discussion was sequenced for a study of blood T cell repertoires in COVID-19. Study summary: Donors in the United States, Italy and Spain gave samples during acute or convalescent COVID-19. T cells, B-cell-depleted T cells, or PBMCs provided the cDNA or gDNA that served as material.

Original analysis: Using reference gene primer amplification, nucleated cell counts were estimated. Here immunoSEQ multiplex PCR was the method, and the copy in TCRdb shows in-frame clones only, minus some. The DNA was the basis for D and trimming; V, J and clone size are from that table. Among about 150,000 clones listed, 80% to 90% were seen once. CDR1 and CDR2 from the germline V gene are KGHSH and LQKENI. CDR3 length: 14 amino acids. V was cut by 3 bases and J by 6 bases, with 14 bases left in between. V is TRBV18 and J is TRBJ1-1; D is unresolved. The sample taken for sequencing was peripheral blood. The sequence was obtained from an older woman with active COVID-19. The CDR3 region is CASSPYNRSPEAFF. In DNA form, the CDR3 reads TGTGCCAGCTCACCTTACAATCGCAGTCCTGAAGCTTTCTTT.